These 27 T cell receptor beta chains were sequenced from one sample in a study of cytomegalovirus exposure and HLA in healthy donors. A multiplex PCR was run with 60 Vbeta primers and 13 Jbeta primers. Produced via immunoSEQ multiplex PCR; TCRdb's table is partial and in-frame only. The sample has under 85,000 clones, about four fifths seen once; the top ten hold about 4.5%. The sequenced sample was PBMCs. The receptors were gathered from a woman between 25 and 40 years old in good health and CMV-seronegative.

This chain links TRBV7-6 with TRBJ1-6; D gene unclear. The length of the CDR3 is 14 residues. V was pared by 6 bases and J by 9 bases, with 15 bases between. Germline loops: CDR1 SGHVS, CDR2 FNYEAQ. CDR3 sequence: CASSLQLEGSPLHF. In DNA, the CDR3 is TGTGCCAGCAGTTTACAGCTGGAGGGTTCACCCCTCCACTTT.

The chain uses TRBV5-1 and TRBJ2-7; 7 bases align to TRBD2. CDR1 SGHRS and CDR2 YFSETQ come from the germline V gene. Trimming removed 3 bases from V and 2 bases from J; junction bases left unmatched: 5. This CDR3 comprises 14 residues. The CDR3 spells CASSSAGPAYEQYF. Written as DNA, the CDR3 is TGCGCCAGCAGCTCAGCGGGGCCAGCCTACGAGCAGTACTTC.

The genes are TRBV7-9 and TRBJ2-7; 11 bases are shared with TRBD1. This CDR3 comprises 15 residues. Germline V lookup: CDR1 SEHNR, CDR2 FQNEAQ (reference sequence). V dropped 3 bases and J dropped 3; count of bases not matched to a gene: 4. CDR3 coding DNA: TGTGCCAGCAGCTTCGGGACAGGGGGGGGCTACGAGCAGTACTTC. Amino acid sequence: CASSFGTGGGYEQYF.

This chain connects TRBV5-6 to TRBJ1-1; D is possibly TRBD1 (5 bases). With 1 base removed from V and 7 bases from J, the gap between germline ends came to 8 bases. The germline gives CDR1 SGHDT, CDR2 YYEEEE. CDR3 length: 12 amino acids. The CDR3 nucleotides are TGTGCCAGCAGCTTGACAGGTATTGAAGCTTTCTTT. It is translated as CASSLTGIEAFF.

Here the CDR3 reads CASSEATGANVLTF. The CDR3 nucleotides are TGTGCCAGCAGTGAGGCCACCGGGGCCAACGTCCTGACTTTC. The V and J genes are TRBV2 and TRBJ2-6, with D uncertain. V lost 3 bases and J 4 bases, leaving 7 bases between the germline ends. From germline, CDR1 is SNHLY and CDR2 FYNNEI. The CDR3 is 14 amino acids.

The J gene is TRBJ2-5, the V gene TRBV28; 11 bases are shared with TRBD2. The germline V gene encodes CDR1 MDHEN and CDR2 SYDVKM. Trimming removed 5 bases from V and 5 bases from J; junction bases left unmatched: 10. The CDR3 is 16 residues long. The CDR3 here is CASSGLAGGAAETQYF. Written as DNA, the CDR3 is TGTGCCAGCAGTGGATTAGCGGGGGGGGCGGCGGAGACCCAGTACTTC.

CDR3 in amino acids: CASSAGQGSPGELFF. The CDR3 DNA follows: TGTGCCAGCAGCGCCGGACAGGGTAGCCCCGGGGAGCTGTTTTTT. This chain links TRBV6-1 with TRBJ2-2; 8 bases line up with TRBD1. Germline assignment: CDR1 MNHNS and CDR2 SASEGT. The CDR3 consists of 15 residues. Trimming at V came to 6 bases and at J to 6 bases, leaving 9 bases not matched to a gene.

This chain joins TRBV25-1 and TRBJ1-2; no reliable D call. This CDR3 is built from 11 residues. Germline assignment: CDR1 MGHDK and CDR2 SYGVNS. The germline V and J ends were trimmed by 7 bases and 6 bases, with 9 bases remaining between them. This CDR3 reads CASMAINGYTF. In nucleotides, the CDR3 is TGTGCCAGCATGGCCATAAATGGCTACACCTTC.

This chain connects TRBV29-1 to TRBJ2-7; the D gene is possibly TRBD2 (6 bases). Trimming took 3 bases from V and 6 from J, leaving 15 bases between them. The CDR3 is 13 amino acids. The germline V gene has CDR1 SQVTM and CDR2 ANQGSEA. The CDR3 here is CSVEKEAGSEQYF. The DNA for the CDR3 is TGCAGCGTTGAGAAAGAGGCGGGAAGCGAGCAGTACTTC.

J is TRBJ2-7 and V is TRBV19; D is perhaps TRBD1 (5 bases). Trimming shortened V by 3 bases and J by 6 bases, and 15 bases separated the two germline ends. The germline V gene has CDR1 LNHDA and CDR2 SQIVND (reference sequence). The CDR3 has 14 amino acids. The CDR3 sequence: CASSIRGRVSEQYF. For the CDR3, the DNA is TGTGCCAGTAGTATTAGGGGCAGGGTAAGCGAGCAGTACTTC. Full variable domain (outside the CDR3, taken from reference TRBV19 and TRBJ2-7): DGGITQSPKYLFRKEGQNVTLSCEQNLNHDAMYWYRQDPGQGLRLIYYSQIVNDFQKGDIAEGYSVSREKKESFPLTVTSAQKNPTAFYLCASSIRGRVSEQYFGPGTRLTVT.

This chain joins TRBV6-5 and TRBJ2-2, with D possibly matching TRBD2 (5 bases). This CDR3 region has 13 residues. The germline gives CDR1 MNHEY, CDR2 SVGAGI. V lost 10 bases and J 7 bases, leaving 16 bases between the germline ends. CDR3 region: CATYRGGGGELFF. The CDR3 nucleotides are TGTGCCACCTATAGAGGTGGAGGCGGGGAGCTGTTTTTT.

The V and J genes are TRBV6-5 and TRBJ2-5; no firm D call. Germline V lookup: CDR1 MNHEY, CDR2 SVGAGI. Trimming took 5 bases from V and 5 from J, leaving 9 bases between them. This CDR3 contains 12 residues. Here the CDR3 reads CASSPTFETQYF. The CDR3 DNA reads TGTGCCAGCAGTCCGACTTTTGAGACCCAGTACTTC.

V and J are TRBV30 and TRBJ2-7; 7 bases fit TRBD2. The CDR3 extends over 12 amino acids. V shed 0 bases and J 5 bases; nucleotides not matched to a gene: 1. Germline lookup yields CDR1 GTSNPN and CDR2 SVGIG (reference sequence). For the CDR3, the DNA is TGTGCCTGGAGTGTACGGGGGGACGAGCAGTACTTC. Its protein is CAWSVRGDEQYF. The whole variable domain, remainder taken from reference TRBV30 and TRBJ2-7, is SQTIHQWPATLVQPVGSPLSLECTVEGTSNPNLYWYRQAAGRGLQLLFYSVGIGQISSEVPQNLSASRPQDRQFILSSKKLLLSDSGFYLCAWSVRGDEQYFGPGTRLTVT.

This chain links TRBV19 with TRBJ2-7; 7 bases fit TRBD2. The CDR3 spans 15 residues. J was trimmed by 5 bases and V by 5 bases; bases with no gene match: 12. Germline values: CDR1 LNHDA, CDR2 SQIVND (reference sequence). CDR3 sequence (DNA): TGTGCCAGTAGTGCCCCAGCGGGGTTCGGCCACGAGCAGTACTTC. It is translated as CASSAPAGFGHEQYF.

The V call is TRBV29-1, the J call TRBJ2-7; D not resolved. This CDR3 comprises 13 residues. Trimming left V 0 bases short and J 3 bases short, with 9 bases between. The germline V gene encodes CDR1 SQVTM and CDR2 ANQGSEA. CDR3 residues: CSVEDLTGYEQYF. The CDR3 bases are TGCAGCGTTGAAGATCTCACGGGCTACGAGCAGTACTTC.

J is TRBJ2-3 and V is TRBV4-1, with D possibly TRBD2 on 6 matching bases. Germline values: CDR1 MGHRA, CDR2 YSYEKL. The V and J ends lost 0 bases and 3 bases respectively, with 13 bases between them. The CDR3 has 16 residues. The CDR3: CASSQDSSSGTDTQYF. Here the CDR3 DNA reads TGCGCCAGCAGCCAAGATAGTAGTAGCGGAACAGATACGCAGTATTTT.

The chain uses TRBV28 and TRBJ2-7; TRBD2 matches 8 bases. V shed 3 bases, J shed 6 bases, and the junction held 13 bases outside the gene matches. CDR3 length equals 16 residues. Per the germline V gene, CDR1 is MDHEN and CDR2 is SYDVKM. This chain's CDR3 is CASSLFPAGARGEQYF. CDR3 sequence (DNA): TGTGCCAGCAGTTTGTTTCCAGCGGGGGCTCGGGGCGAGCAGTACTTC.

This chain uses TRBV11-3 with TRBJ2-1, with TRBD2 matching 9 bases. Unmatched junction bases numbered 5, after V lost 5 bases and J lost 9 bases. Germline values: CDR1 SGHNT, CDR2 YENEEA. The CDR3 sequence is 13 residues long. CDR3 amino acids: CASSGAGGPEQFF. The CDR3 region has the DNA TGTGCCAGCAGCGGGGCGGGGGGGCCTGAGCAGTTCTTC.

This clone came up a few times. This rearrangement joins TRBV6-5 to TRBJ2-5; unclear D gene. From germline, CDR1 is MNHEY and CDR2 SVGAGI. CDR3 length: 13 amino acids. V lost 5 bases and J 1 base, leaving 8 bases between the germline ends. CDR3 region: CASSPQAQETQYF. Here the CDR3 DNA reads TGTGCCAGCAGTCCCCAAGCCCAAGAGACCCAGTACTTC.

The chain combines TRBV7-4 with TRBJ1-1; D is uncertain. This CDR3 comprises 13 residues. Trimming took 2 bases from V and 5 from J, leaving 9 bases between them. CDR1 is SGHVT, CDR2 SQSDAQ, per germline. CDR3 sequence: CASSLRGGTEAFF. The DNA for the CDR3 is TGTGCCAGCAGCTTACGGGGAGGGACTGAAGCTTTCTTT.

This clone was observed once. The chain uses TRBV11-3 and TRBJ1-6; no clear D. Germline CDR1 and CDR2: SGHNT and YENEEA. The CDR3 length is 14 residues. Between the trimmed V and J ends, which lost 1 base and 7 bases, there was a span of 8 bases. Here the CDR3 reads CASSLGAGNSPLHF. CDR3 DNA sequence: TGTGCCAGCAGCTTAGGCGCCGGGAATTCACCCCTCCACTTT.

The chain recombines TRBV6-1 with TRBJ2-2, with a possible D match to TRBD2 (7 bases). The CDR3 is 18 residues long. The V and J ends lost 0 bases and 3 bases respectively, with 17 bases between them. The V gene's germline CDR1 is MNHNS and CDR2 SASEGT. The CDR3 sequence is CASSEAYRALADTGELFF. CDR3 in DNA: TGTGCCAGCAGTGAAGCGTACAGGGCTCTAGCGGACACCGGGGAGCTGTTTTTT.

The CDR3 region has the DNA TGCGCCAGCAGCTTGGGGGGCGTCCATGCCCTTACGGATGGCTACACCTTC. This encodes CASSLGGVHALTDGYTF. The chain is built from TRBV5-1 and TRBJ1-2, with D tentatively TRBD1 (5 bases). Germline V lookup: CDR1 SGHRS, CDR2 YFSETQ. V was pared by 0 bases and J by 6 bases, with 21 bases between. The CDR3 is 17 amino acids.

CDR3 sequence reads: CASSDRGDLNEQFF. The CDR3 bases are TGTGCCAGCAGCGACCGGGGGGACCTCAATGAGCAGTTCTTC. The chain recombines TRBV25-1 with TRBJ2-1, with 7 positions matching TRBD2. Losses at the gene ends were 6 bases for V and 6 bases for J; bases not matched to a gene: 8. This CDR3 has 14 residues. Germline-derived CDR1 and CDR2 are MGHDK and SYGVNS.

J is TRBJ2-7 and V is TRBV2; tentatively, D is TRBD2 (6 bases). This CDR3 has 14 residues. Germline CDR1 SNHLY, CDR2 FYNNEI. V was pared by 7 bases and J by 6 bases, with 19 bases between. The CDR3: CASTNSGTSREQYF. CDR3 nucleotide sequence: TGTGCCAGCACCAATTCCGGGACTTCCCGCGAGCAGTACTTC. Full variable domain (missing parts from reference TRBV2 and TRBJ2-7): EPEVTQTPSHQVTQMGQEVILRCVPISNHLYFYWYRQILGQKVEFLVSFYNNEISEKSEIFDDQFSVERPDGSNFTLKIRSTKLEDSAMYFCASTNSGTSREQYFGPGTRLTVT.

The chain recombines TRBV30 with TRBJ2-5, with D tentatively TRBD2 (5 bases). Germline V lookup: CDR1 GTSNPN, CDR2 SVGIG (reference sequence). CDR3 length equals 13 residues. Trimming took 8 bases from V and 7 from J, leaving 20 bases between them. The CDR3 sequence is CAGRGGQARTQYF. CDR3 coding DNA: TGTGCCGGACGCGGCGGGCAGGCTAGGACCCAGTACTTC.

This clone showed up just once. The chain combines TRBV5-1 with TRBJ2-6; perhaps TRBD2 as D (6 bases). The germline CDR1 and CDR2 sequences are SGHRS and YFSETQ. This CDR3 is 18 amino acids long. V was shortened by 4 bases and J by 2 bases, with 19 bases between the two germline ends. CDR3 residues: CASSPWDSPRTGANVLTF. The CDR3 DNA is TGCGCCAGCAGCCCCTGGGACTCTCCGAGGACTGGGGCCAACGTCCTGACTTTC.